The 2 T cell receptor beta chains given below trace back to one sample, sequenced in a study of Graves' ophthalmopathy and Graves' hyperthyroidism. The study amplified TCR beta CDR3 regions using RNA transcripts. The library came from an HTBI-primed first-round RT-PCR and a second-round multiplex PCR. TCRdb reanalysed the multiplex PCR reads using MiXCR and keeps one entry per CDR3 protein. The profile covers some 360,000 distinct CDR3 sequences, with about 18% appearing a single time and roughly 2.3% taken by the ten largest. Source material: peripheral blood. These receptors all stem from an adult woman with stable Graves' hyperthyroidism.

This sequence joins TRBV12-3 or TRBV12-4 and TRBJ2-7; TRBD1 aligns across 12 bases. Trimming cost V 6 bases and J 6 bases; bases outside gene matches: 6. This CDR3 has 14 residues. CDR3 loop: CASSRGDRGREQYF. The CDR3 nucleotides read TGTGCCAGCAGCCGAGGGGACAGGGGGCGCGAGCAGTACTTC.

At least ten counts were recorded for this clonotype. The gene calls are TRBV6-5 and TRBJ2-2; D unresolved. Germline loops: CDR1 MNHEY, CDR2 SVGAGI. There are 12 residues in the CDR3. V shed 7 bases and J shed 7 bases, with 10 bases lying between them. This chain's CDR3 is CASTSYSGELFF. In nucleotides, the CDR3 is TGTGCCAGCACCTCGTATAGCGGGGAGCTGTTTTTT.